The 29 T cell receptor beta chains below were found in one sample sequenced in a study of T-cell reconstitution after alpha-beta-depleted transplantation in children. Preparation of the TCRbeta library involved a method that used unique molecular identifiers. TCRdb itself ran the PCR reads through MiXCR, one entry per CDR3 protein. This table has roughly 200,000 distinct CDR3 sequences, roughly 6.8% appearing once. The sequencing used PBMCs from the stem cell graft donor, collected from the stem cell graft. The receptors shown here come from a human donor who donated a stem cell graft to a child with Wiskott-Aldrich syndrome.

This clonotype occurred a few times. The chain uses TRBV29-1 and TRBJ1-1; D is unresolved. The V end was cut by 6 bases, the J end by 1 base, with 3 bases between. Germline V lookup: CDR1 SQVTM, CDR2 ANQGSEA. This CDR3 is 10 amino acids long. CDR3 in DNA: TGCAGCGTCGGGAACACTGAAGCTTTCTTT. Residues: CSVGNTEAFF. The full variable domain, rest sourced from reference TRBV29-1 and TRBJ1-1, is SAVISQKPSRDICQRGTSLTIQCQVDSQVTMMFWYRQQPGQSLTLIATANQGSEATYESGFVIDKFPISRPNLTFSTLTVSNMSPEDSSIYLCSVGNTEAFFGQGTRLTVV.

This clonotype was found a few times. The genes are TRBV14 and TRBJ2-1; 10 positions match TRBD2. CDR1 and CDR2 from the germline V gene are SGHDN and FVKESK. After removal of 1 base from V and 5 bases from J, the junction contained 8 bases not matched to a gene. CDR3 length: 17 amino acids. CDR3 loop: CASSQAPSGSLHNEQFF. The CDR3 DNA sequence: TGTGCCAGCAGCCAAGCGCCTAGCGGGAGTCTCCACAATGAGCAGTTCTTC.

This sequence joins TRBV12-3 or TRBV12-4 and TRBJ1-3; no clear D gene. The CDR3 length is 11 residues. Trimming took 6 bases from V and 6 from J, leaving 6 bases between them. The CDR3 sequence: CASSVENTIYF. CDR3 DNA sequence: TGTGCCAGCAGCGTTGAAAACACCATATATTTT.

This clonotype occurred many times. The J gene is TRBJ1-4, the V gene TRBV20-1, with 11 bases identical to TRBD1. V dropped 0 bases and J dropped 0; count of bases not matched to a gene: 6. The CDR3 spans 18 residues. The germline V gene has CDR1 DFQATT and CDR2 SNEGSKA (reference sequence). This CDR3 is CSARDLGTGGTTNEKLFF. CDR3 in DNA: TGCAGTGCTAGAGATCTCGGGACAGGGGGGACAACTAATGAAAAACTGTTTTTT.

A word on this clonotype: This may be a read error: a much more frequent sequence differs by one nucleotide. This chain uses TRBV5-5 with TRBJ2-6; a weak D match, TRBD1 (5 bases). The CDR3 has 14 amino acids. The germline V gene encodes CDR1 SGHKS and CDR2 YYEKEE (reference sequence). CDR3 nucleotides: TGTGCCAGCAGTTACTCCCTTGGGGCCGACGTCCTGACTTTC. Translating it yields CASSYSLGADVLTF.

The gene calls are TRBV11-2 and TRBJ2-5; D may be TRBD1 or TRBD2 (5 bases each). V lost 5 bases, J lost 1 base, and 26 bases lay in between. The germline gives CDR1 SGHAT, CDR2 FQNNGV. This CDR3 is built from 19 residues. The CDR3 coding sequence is TGTGCCAGCAGCGCACGCGGCGGGTGGGGCGGCTCGAGCCAAGAGACCCAGTACTTC. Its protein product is CASSARGGWGGSSQETQYF. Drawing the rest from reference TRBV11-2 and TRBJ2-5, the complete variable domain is EAGVAQSPRYKIIEKRQSVAFWCNPISGHATLYWYQQILGQGPKLLIQFQNNGVVDDSQLPKDRFSAERLKGVDSTLKIQPAKLEDSAVYLCASSARGGWGGSSQETQYFGPGTRLLVL.

CDR3 DNA sequence: TGTGCCAGCAGCCAAGATAATGTGGTTACCTACGAGCAGTACTTC. Translated: CASSQDNVVTYEQYF. The chain joins TRBV14 to TRBJ2-7; no clear D gene. Deletions cut 0 bases from V and 2 bases from J, with 11 bases between. This CDR3 spans 15 amino acids. CDR1 SGHDN and CDR2 FVKESK come from the germline V gene.

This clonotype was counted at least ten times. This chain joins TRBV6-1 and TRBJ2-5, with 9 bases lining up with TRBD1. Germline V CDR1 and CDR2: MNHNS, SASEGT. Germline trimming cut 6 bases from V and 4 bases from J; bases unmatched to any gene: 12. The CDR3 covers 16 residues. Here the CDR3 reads CASRRKPGQGLETQYF. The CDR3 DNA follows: TGTGCCAGCAGACGTAAACCGGGACAGGGTTTAGAGACCCAGTACTTC.

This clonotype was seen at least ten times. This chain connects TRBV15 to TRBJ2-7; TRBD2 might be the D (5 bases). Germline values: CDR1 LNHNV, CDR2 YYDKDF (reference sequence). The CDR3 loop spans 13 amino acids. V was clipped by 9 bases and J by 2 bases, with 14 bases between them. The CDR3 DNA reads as TGTGCCACATCATCGAGGGCGACCTACGAGCAGTACTTC. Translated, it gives CATSSRATYEQYF.

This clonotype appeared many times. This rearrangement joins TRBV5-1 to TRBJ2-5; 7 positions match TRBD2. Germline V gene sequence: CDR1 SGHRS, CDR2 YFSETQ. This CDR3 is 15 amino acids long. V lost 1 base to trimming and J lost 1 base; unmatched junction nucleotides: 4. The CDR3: CASSLSLAGQETQYF. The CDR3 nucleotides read TGCGCCAGCAGCTTGTCATTAGCGGGCCAAGAGACCCAGTACTTC.

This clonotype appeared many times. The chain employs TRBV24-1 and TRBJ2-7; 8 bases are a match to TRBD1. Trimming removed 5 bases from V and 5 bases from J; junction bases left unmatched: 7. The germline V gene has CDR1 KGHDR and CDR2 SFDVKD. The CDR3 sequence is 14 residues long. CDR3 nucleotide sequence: TGTGCCACCAGTGTTGGACAGGGAAAGGACGAGCAGTACTTC. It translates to CATSVGQGKDEQYF.

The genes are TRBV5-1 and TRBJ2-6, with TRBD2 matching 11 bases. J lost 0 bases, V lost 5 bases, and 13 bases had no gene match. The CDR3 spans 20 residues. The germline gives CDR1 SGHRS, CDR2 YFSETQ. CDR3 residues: CASSLIGLAGGFSGANVLTF. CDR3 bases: TGCGCCAGCAGTTTGATAGGGCTAGCGGGAGGATTCTCTGGGGCCAACGTCCTGACTTTC. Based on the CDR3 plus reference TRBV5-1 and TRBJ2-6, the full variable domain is KAGVTQTPRYLIKTRGQQVTLSCSPISGHRSVSWYQQTPGQGLQFLFEYFSETQRNKGNFPGRFSGRQFSNSRSEMNVSTLELGDSALYLCASSLIGLAGGFSGANVLTFGAGSRLTVL.

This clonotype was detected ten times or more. Here the CDR3 DNA reads TGTGCCAGCAGCTTGGAGGGAGTTCGGAATGAGCAGTTCTTC. It is translated as CASSLEGVRNEQFF. The rearrangement joins TRBV5-4 to TRBJ2-1; TRBD2 might be the D (5 bases). The CDR3 contains 14 residues. Trimming cost V 0 bases and J 7 bases, with 11 bases left between them. Germline V gene sequence: CDR1 SGHNT, CDR2 YYREEE (reference sequence).

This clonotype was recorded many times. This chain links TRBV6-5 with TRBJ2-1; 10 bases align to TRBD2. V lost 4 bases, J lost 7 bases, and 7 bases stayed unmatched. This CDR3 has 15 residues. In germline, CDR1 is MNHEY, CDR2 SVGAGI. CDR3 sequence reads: CASSFPLAGKNEQFF. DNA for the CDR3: TGTGCCAGCAGTTTCCCACTAGCGGGGAAGAATGAGCAGTTCTTC.

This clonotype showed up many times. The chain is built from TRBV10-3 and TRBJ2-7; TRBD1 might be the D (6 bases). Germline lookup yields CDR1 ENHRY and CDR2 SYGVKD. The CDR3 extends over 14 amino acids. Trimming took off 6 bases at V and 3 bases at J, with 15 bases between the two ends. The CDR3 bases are TGTGCCATCAGCCCGGGACAAGGGCTCTACGAGCAGTACTTC. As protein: CAISPGQGLYEQYF.

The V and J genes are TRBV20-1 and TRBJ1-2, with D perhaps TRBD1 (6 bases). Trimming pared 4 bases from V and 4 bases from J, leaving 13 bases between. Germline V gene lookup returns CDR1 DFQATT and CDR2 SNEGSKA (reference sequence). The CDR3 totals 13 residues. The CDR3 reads CSAISGGLYGYTF. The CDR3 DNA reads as TGCAGTGCTATTAGCGGGGGCCTCTATGGCTACACCTTC.

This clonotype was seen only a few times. The CDR3 loop is CASSQGPANTGELFF. The CDR3 nucleotides read TGTGCCAGCAGCCAGGGACCCGCGAACACCGGGGAGCTGTTTTTT. The V call is TRBV6-1, the J call TRBJ2-2; D could derive from TRBD1 or TRBD2 (5 bases each). The CDR3 loop spans 15 amino acids. Trimming shortened V by 6 bases and J by 0 bases, and 11 bases separated the two germline ends. CDR1 is MNHNS and CDR2 is SASEGT in the germline V gene.

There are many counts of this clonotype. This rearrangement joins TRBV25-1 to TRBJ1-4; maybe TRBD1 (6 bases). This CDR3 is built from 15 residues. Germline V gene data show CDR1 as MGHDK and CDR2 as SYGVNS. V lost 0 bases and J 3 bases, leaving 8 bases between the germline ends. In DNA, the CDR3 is TGTGCCAGCAGTGAATATCAGGGGCCTAATGAAAAACTGTTTTTT. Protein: CASSEYQGPNEKLFF.

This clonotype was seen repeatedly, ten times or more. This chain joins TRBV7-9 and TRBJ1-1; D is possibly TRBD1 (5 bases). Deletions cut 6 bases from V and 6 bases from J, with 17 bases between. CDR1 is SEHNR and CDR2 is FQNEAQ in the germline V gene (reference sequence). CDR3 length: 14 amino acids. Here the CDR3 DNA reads TGTGCCAGCAGGTCCACGGGGGGTCTGGCTGAAGCTTTCTTT. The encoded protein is CASRSTGGLAEAFF.

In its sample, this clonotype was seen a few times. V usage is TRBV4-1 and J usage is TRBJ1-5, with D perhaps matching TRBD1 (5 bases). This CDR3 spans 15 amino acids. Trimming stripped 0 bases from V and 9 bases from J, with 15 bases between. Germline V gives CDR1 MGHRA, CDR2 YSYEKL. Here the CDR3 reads CASSQDRASGPPQHF. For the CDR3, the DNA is TGCGCCAGCAGCCAAGACAGGGCCTCCGGCCCGCCCCAGCATTTT.

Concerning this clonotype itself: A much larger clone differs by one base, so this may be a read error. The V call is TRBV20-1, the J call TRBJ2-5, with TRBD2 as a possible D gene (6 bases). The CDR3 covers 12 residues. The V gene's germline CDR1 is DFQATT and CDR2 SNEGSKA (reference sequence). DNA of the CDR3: TGCAGTGCCCCGGGGGTCCAAGGGACCCAGTACTTC. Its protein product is CSAPGVQGTQYF.

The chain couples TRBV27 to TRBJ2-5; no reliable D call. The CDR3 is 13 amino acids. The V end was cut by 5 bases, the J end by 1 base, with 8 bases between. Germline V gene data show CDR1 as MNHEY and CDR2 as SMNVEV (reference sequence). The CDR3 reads CASSLTLQETQYF. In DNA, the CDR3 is TGTGCCAGCAGTCTAACACTCCAAGAGACCCAGTACTTC.

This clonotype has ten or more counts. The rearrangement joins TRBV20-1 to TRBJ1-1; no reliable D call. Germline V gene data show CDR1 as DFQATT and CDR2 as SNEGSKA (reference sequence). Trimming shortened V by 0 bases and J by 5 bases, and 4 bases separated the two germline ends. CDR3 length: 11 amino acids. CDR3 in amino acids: CSAREDTEAFF. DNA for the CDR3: TGCAGTGCTAGAGAGGATACTGAAGCTTTCTTT.

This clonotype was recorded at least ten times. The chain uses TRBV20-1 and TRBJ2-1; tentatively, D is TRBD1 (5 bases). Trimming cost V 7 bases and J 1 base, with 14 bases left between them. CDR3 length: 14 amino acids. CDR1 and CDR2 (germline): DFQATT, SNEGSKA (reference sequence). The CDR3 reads CSVWTLSSYNEQFF. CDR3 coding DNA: TGCAGTGTATGGACACTTAGTTCCTACAATGAGCAGTTCTTC.

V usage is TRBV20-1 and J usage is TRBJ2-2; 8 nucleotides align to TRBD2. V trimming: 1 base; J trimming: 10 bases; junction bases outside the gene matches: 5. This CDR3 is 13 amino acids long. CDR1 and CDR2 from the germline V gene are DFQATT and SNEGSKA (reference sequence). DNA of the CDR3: TGCAGTGCTAGAGCGAGCGGGAGAGTGGAGCTGTTTTTT. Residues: CSARASGRVELFF.

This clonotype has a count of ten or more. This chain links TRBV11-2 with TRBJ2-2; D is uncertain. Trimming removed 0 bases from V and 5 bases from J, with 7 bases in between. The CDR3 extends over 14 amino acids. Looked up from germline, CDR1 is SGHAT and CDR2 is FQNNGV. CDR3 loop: CASSLDFFTGELFF. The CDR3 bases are TGTGCCAGCAGCTTAGATTTTTTTACCGGGGAGCTGTTTTTT.

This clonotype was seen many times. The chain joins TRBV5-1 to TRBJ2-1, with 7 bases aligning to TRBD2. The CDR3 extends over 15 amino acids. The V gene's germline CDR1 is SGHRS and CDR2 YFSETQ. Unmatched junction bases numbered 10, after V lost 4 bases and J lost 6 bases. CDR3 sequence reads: CASSMGAGMANEQFF. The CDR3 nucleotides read TGCGCCAGCAGCATGGGAGCGGGGATGGCCAATGAGCAGTTCTTC.

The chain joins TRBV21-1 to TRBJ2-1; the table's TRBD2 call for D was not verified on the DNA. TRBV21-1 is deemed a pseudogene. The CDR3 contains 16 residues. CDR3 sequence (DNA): TGTGCCAGCAGCATAAATCGGGGAGGTGGGTACAATGAGCAGTTCTTC. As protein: CASSINRGGGYNEQFF.

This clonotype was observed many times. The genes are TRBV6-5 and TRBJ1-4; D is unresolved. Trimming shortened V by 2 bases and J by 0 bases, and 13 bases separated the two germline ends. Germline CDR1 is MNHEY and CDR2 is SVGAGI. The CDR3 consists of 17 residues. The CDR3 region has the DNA TGTGCCAGCAGTTACGGGCAGGCGGGGACAACTAATGAAAAACTGTTTTTT. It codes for CASSYGQAGTTNEKLFF.